The rows below give T cell receptor beta chains drawn from one sample of a study of blood T cell repertoires in COVID-19. Clones were read by immunoSEQ multiplex PCR, and TCRdb kept only the in-frame ones, dropping some. The table shows approximately 88,000 clones, with roughly 84% occurring only once. Sequenced material: peripheral blood. The receptors shown here come from a woman aged 70-85 years with acute or convalescent COVID-19. Each CDR3 is given with its conserved first and last residue. The order of the fields is V gene, J gene, clone size, D gene, CDR3 protein, CDR3 DNA. D genes are given only for firm matches. For some rows the clone size is stated as once, few or many, or as a class when expanded; others skip it.

TRBV30	TRBJ1-1	-	-	CAWSLRANTEAFF	TGTGCCTGGAGTCTGCGGGCCAACACTGAAGCTTTCTTT
TRBV2	TRBJ2-1	-	-	CARRGGAGNEQFF	TGTGCCAGAAGAGGGGGGGCCGGAAATGAGCAGTTCTTC
TRBV19	TRBJ1-4	-	TRBD1	CATADRVEKLFF	TGTGCCACCGCAGACAGGGTAGAAAAACTGTTTTTT
TRBV11-3	TRBJ2-1	-	-	CASSLASSNEQFF	TGTGCCAGCAGCTTAGCGTCCAGCAATGAGCAGTTCTTC
TRBV11-2	TRBJ1-2	-	-	CASSLAGVYGYTF	TGTGCCAGCAGCTTAGCCGGGGTCTATGGCTACACCTTC
TRBV24-1	TRBJ2-1	-	-	CATSDPTRGWEQFF	TGTGCCACCAGTGACCCTACCCGGGGGTGGGAGCAGTTCTTC
TRBV14	TRBJ1-3	once	TRBD1	CASSPWTGPSSSGNTIYF	TGTGCCAGCAGCCCGTGGACAGGGCCCAGCTCCTCTGGAAACACCATATATTTT
TRBV27	TRBJ1-4	-	-	CASSPTPAGNEKLFF	TGTGCCAGCAGCCCGACCCCCGCGGGAAATGAAAAACTGTTTTTT
TRBV19	TRBJ1-1	-	-	CASIFGRGPNTEAFF	TGTGCCAGTATTTTCGGTAGGGGCCCCAACACTGAAGCTTTCTTT
TRBV10-1	TRBJ2-1	-	TRBD1	CASSEDRGPGNEQFF	TGCGCCAGCAGTGAGGACAGGGGGCCAGGCAATGAGCAGTTCTTC
TRBV4-2	TRBJ2-3	many	TRBD2	CASNGGSGSPTDTQYF	TGTGCCAGCAACGGGGGGAGCGGGAGTCCCACAGATACGCAGTATTTT
TRBV6-6	TRBJ2-5	many	-	CASSLRRETQYF	TGTGCCAGCAGCCTACGGAGGGAGACCCAGTACTTC
TRBV28	TRBJ1-4	-	-	CASSNLGGGGNEKLFF	TGTGCCAGCAGCAACCTCGGTGGAGGCGGGAATGAAAAACTGTTTTTT
TRBV29-1	TRBJ1-2	once	-	CSVEGGAGGYTF	TGCAGCGTTGAGGGGGGGGCTGGTGGCTACACCTTC
TRBV3-1/TRBV3-2	TRBJ2-5	-	-	CASSQDYQETQYF	TGTGCCAGCAGCCAAGACTACCAAGAGACCCAGTACTTC
TRBV25-1	TRBJ2-2	-	-	CASKEYGESGELFF	TGTGCCAGCAAAGAATACGGGGAGTCCGGGGAGCTGTTTTTT
TRBV10-2	TRBJ1-2	-	TRBD1	CASSESGTGFYGYTF	TGCGCCAGCAGTGAGTCCGGGACAGGGTTCTATGGCTACACCTTC
TRBV2	TRBJ2-3	-	-	CASSVKDTQYF	TGTGCCAGCAGTGTAAAAGATACGCAGTATTTT